This TCR beta chain was captured by sequencing in a study of beta chain features in type 1 diabetes. Whole-study findings and limits: TCRB CDR3s were moderately but significantly shorter in Type 1 diabetes patients in all four CD4+ subsets.

The investigators reverse transcribed all of the isolated RNA, so they sequenced expressed TCRB transcripts. Naive, central memory and regulatory T cell samples yielded roughly 3.5 million reads on average. The repertoire was sequenced with immunoSEQ multiplex PCR; TCRdb's copy has only in-frame clones and lacks some. This table has fewer than 650,000 clones, less than 20% appearing once. Naive, central memory, regulatory and stem cell-like memory cells within the CD4+ compartment were sorted using CD45RO/CCR7/CD25/CD127/CD95/CD27. This CDR3 is built from 13 residues. With 10 bases clipped from V and 2 bases from J, the junction kept 3 bases outside the gene matches. The germline V gene encodes CDR1 SNHLY and CDR2 FYNNEI. Of note for this clone: What it recognizes is unknown.

The receptor was isolated from a man aged 18-30 years in good health. Sequenced sample: naive CD4+ T cells from blood. The chain is built from TRBV2 and TRBJ2-2, with TRBD1 identical over 8 bases. Written as DNA, the CDR3 is TGTGCCACGGACAGGGCCAACACCGGGGAGCTGTTTTTT. It encodes CATDRANTGELFF.